The 29 T cell receptor beta chains below were found in one sample sequenced in a study of monozygotic twins with inflammatory bowel disease. TCRdb reprocessed the 5' RACE reads and keeps a single row for each CDR3 protein, giving no DNA. This listing includes approximately 200,000 distinct CDR3 sequences. The sample consisted of blood. The receptors shown here come from a human donor with ulcerative colitis or Crohn's disease, or a healthy co-twin of an affected twin (not recorded which).

The rearrangement joins TRBV5-5 to TRBJ2-7; TCRdb's D call, TRBD1, is unchecked because there is no DNA. CDR3 length equals 14 residues. Per germline, CDR1 SGHKS and CDR2 YYEKEE (reference sequence). This CDR3 reads CASSPDTYSYEQYF.

The chain joins TRBV9 to TRBJ2-1. This CDR3 has 13 amino acids. Germline V gene data show CDR1 as SGDLS and CDR2 as YYNGEE. The chain's CDR3 is CASSPTQFYEQFF.

The chain employs TRBV5-4 and TRBJ2-5; no DNA is available, so the TRBD2 call from TCRdb remains unchecked. Germline V gene data show CDR1 as SGHNT and CDR2 as YYREEE (reference sequence). The CDR3 has 16 amino acids. CDR3: CASSPSVGTQGKTQYF. Filled out from reference TRBV5-4 and TRBJ2-5, the complete variable domain reads ETGVTQSPTHLIKTRGQQVTLRCSSQSGHNTVSWYQQALGQGPQFIFQYYREEENGRGNFPPRFSGLQFPNYSSELNVNALELDDSALYLCASSPSVGTQGKTQYFGPGTRLLVL.

This chain links TRBV5-1 with TRBJ1-1; there is no DNA to check the TCRdb D call of TRBD1. The CDR3 covers 14 residues. Germline CDR1 is SGHRS and CDR2 is YFSETQ. CDR3 protein: CASSRDGGDTEAFF.

J is TRBJ1-1 and V is TRBV29-1. The CDR3 consists of 11 residues. Germline-derived CDR1 and CDR2 are SQVTM and ANQGSEA. CDR3 in amino acids: CSVEGGREAFF.

This chain uses TRBV6-1 with TRBJ1-4; the D call of TRBD1 rests on TCRdb alone, since no DNA is present to check it. CDR3 length: 15 residues. Germline CDR1 and CDR2: MNHNS and SASEGT. CDR3 residues: CASSLTGKTNEKLFF.

The chain is built from TRBV30 and TRBJ2-1; TCRdb lists TRBD2, though no DNA is available to test this call. The CDR3 has 14 residues. In germline, CDR1 is GTSNPN, CDR2 SVGIG (reference sequence). CDR3 residues: CAWRPAGMRHEQFF.

This chain joins TRBV4-3 and TRBJ2-7. The CDR3 spans 14 residues. Germline V lookup: CDR1 LGHNA, CDR2 YSLEER. CDR3 residues: CASSYSPLTYEQYF.

The chain couples TRBV27 to TRBJ2-3; the TCRdb D gene call, TRBD1, has no DNA to confirm it. Germline V gene lookup returns CDR1 MNHEY and CDR2 SMNVEV (reference sequence). The CDR3 covers 13 residues. CDR3 region: CASSWDLTDTQYF.

CDR3 protein: CASSETQGYNQPQHF. J is TRBJ1-5 and V is TRBV6-1; TCRdb's assignment of TRBD1 cannot be checked, as there is no DNA. The CDR3 totals 15 residues. Germline V gives CDR1 MNHNS, CDR2 SASEGT.

The chain uses TRBV28 and TRBJ1-5. CDR1 and CDR2 from the germline V gene are MDHEN and SYDVKM. The CDR3 is made up of 13 amino acids. The CDR3 protein is CASSWRGNQPQHF.

The chain is built from TRBV5-1 and TRBJ2-2; checking the TCRdb D call of TRBD1 is not possible without DNA. The CDR3 consists of 16 residues. Germline CDR1 SGHRS, CDR2 YFSETQ. The CDR3 region is CASSPQGNTNTGELFF.

The V and J genes are TRBV27 and TRBJ1-1; the TCRdb call, TRBD1, lacks DNA for checking. Germline CDR1 is MNHEY and CDR2 is SMNVEV (reference sequence). CDR3 size: 14 residues. The CDR3 is CASSFDRKNTEAFF.

The chain carries TRBV12-3 or TRBV12-4 and TRBJ1-5; TCRdb designates TRBD1, a call that cannot be tested without DNA. The CDR3 loop spans 14 amino acids. CDR3: CASSLGQGSQHQHF.

The chain links TRBV5-1 to TRBJ1-1. The germline gives CDR1 SGHRS, CDR2 YFSETQ. The CDR3 is made up of 13 amino acids. The CDR3 is CASSFTGGTEAFF.

The chain recombines TRBV7-2 with TRBJ1-2. CDR3 length: 15 residues. The V gene's germline CDR1 is SGHTA and CDR2 FQGNSA. The CDR3 region is CASSPNSIGVYGYTF.

The V call is TRBV18, the J call TRBJ1-1. The CDR3 loop spans 17 amino acids. CDR1 is KGHSH and CDR2 is LQKENI in the germline V gene. The CDR3 sequence: CASSLAPPEGGNTEAFF.

The chain recombines TRBV11-2 with TRBJ1-1; TCRdb's D gene call, TRBD1, goes unchecked for lack of DNA. The CDR3 has 11 residues. Per germline, CDR1 SGHAT and CDR2 FQNNGV. The CDR3 loop is CASQRGVEAFF.

The chain uses TRBV6-4 and TRBJ2-3; TCRdb proposes TRBD1, but this gene call is untestable without DNA. Per germline, CDR1 MRHNA and CDR2 SNTAGT. CDR3 length: 14 amino acids. This CDR3 is CASSPGGTVDTQYF.

V is TRBV7-2 and J is TRBJ1-1; TCRdb calls TRBD1, which cannot be checked without DNA. The germline gives CDR1 SGHTA, CDR2 FQGNSA. The CDR3 consists of 15 residues. CDR3 sequence: CASSLAWGGDTEAFF.

The V and J genes are TRBV6-1 and TRBJ1-1; lacking DNA, the TRBD1 call made by TCRdb goes unchecked. CDR3 length: 15 residues. In germline, CDR1 is MNHNS, CDR2 SASEGT. The CDR3 is CASSGIQRGNTEAFF.

The V call is TRBV19, the J call TRBJ2-7; TCRdb proposes TRBD1, but this gene call is untestable without DNA. Germline V gene sequence: CDR1 LNHDA, CDR2 SQIVND (reference sequence). This CDR3 has 13 residues. The CDR3 loop reads CASSISRAYEQYF.

The chain uses TRBV20-1 and TRBJ2-3. Germline-derived CDR1 and CDR2 are DFQATT and SNEGSKA (reference sequence). The CDR3 is 12 residues long. Here the CDR3 reads CSARDNRDTQYF.

This chain uses TRBV20-1 with TRBJ2-7; checking the TCRdb D call of TRBD2 is not possible without DNA. Germline V gene data show CDR1 as DFQATT and CDR2 as SNEGSKA (reference sequence). The CDR3 totals 15 residues. CDR3 sequence: CSAREGSGGSYEQYF.

The rearrangement uses TRBV7-6 and TRBJ2-1; TCRdb's D call, TRBD2, is unchecked because there is no DNA. CDR1 and CDR2 (germline): SGHVS, FNYEAQ. The CDR3 is made up of 17 amino acids. Here the CDR3 reads CASSWLAGGPGLNEQFF. Supplemented by reference TRBV7-6 and TRBJ2-1, the full variable domain reads GAGVSQSPRYKVTKRGQDVALRCDPISGHVSLYWYRQALGQGPEFLTYFNYEAQQDKSGLPNDRFSAERPEGSISTLTIQRTEQRDSAMYRCASSWLAGGPGLNEQFFGPGTRLTVL.

The CDR3 here is CASSLVRSSTDTQYF. The V gene is TRBV11-2, the J gene TRBJ2-3. The CDR3 runs 15 residues. CDR1 is SGHAT and CDR2 is FQNNGV in the germline V gene.

The chain combines TRBV9 with TRBJ2-3. The CDR3 contains 14 residues. Germline V gene data show CDR1 as SGDLS and CDR2 as YYNGEE. The CDR3 reads CASSVNPATDTQYF.

The chain is built from TRBV4-3 and TRBJ1-6; absent DNA, TCRdb's TRBD1 call cannot be checked. CDR3 length equals 16 residues. The germline gives CDR1 LGHNA, CDR2 YSLEER. CDR3 in amino acids: CASSQDSGTGESPLHF.

V usage is TRBV29-1 and J usage is TRBJ1-2; no DNA is available, so the TRBD1 call from TCRdb remains unchecked. Germline assignment: CDR1 SQVTM and CDR2 ANQGSEA. The CDR3 runs to 12 residues. CDR3 loop: CSASTGGFGYTF.